The 22 T cell receptor beta chains presented below share a single source sample, sequenced in a study of T cell repertoires in cytomegalovirus infection. Via MiXCR, TCRdb re-called the reads, giving one row per CDR3 protein. The profile shows about 740,000 distinct CDR3 sequences, less than 40% of them singletons. Sequenced material: PBMCs. These receptors originate from a human donor in good health (CMV status not recorded). Some clones in this sample may be carry-over from other donors' samples.

The chain couples TRBV5-4 to TRBJ1-3; D is perhaps TRBD1 (6 bases). V dropped 4 bases and J dropped 4 bases, with 15 bases sitting between them. The germline V gene has CDR1 SGHNT and CDR2 YYREEE (reference sequence). The CDR3 length is 15 residues. Here the CDR3 DNA reads TGTGCCAGCAGCCCGCCGGACAGCGGAGGAAACACCATATATTTT. This sequence encodes CASSPPDSGGNTIYF.

The V call is TRBV19, the J call TRBJ2-5, with D possibly matching TRBD2 (7 bases). V dropped 1 base and J dropped 2 bases, with 14 bases sitting between them. Looked up from germline, CDR1 is LNHDA and CDR2 is SQIVND (reference sequence). The CDR3 has 16 amino acids. The CDR3 DNA reads TGTGCCAGTAGTATAGTCTCGGGGAGGGGGCAAGAGACCCAGTACTTC. Encoded protein: CASSIVSGRGQETQYF.

The CDR3 spells CASSLSEGGYGYTF. Here the CDR3 DNA reads TGTGCCAGCAGTTTGTCGGAGGGAGGCTATGGCTACACCTTC. The genes are TRBV12-3 or TRBV12-4 and TRBJ1-2; D is undetermined. Trimming took off 3 bases at V and 4 bases at J, with 12 bases between the two ends. The CDR3 length is 14 residues.

As regards this clonotype: A much larger clone is a single base away; this may be a read error. This chain connects TRBV7-2 to TRBJ2-7, with 11 bases identical to TRBD2. The CDR3 spans 15 residues. CDR1 SGHTA and CDR2 FQGNSA come from the germline V gene. CDR3 in DNA: TGTGCCAGCAGCTATCGTAGCGGGGGGGAACACGAGCTGTACTTC. It specifies CASSYRSGGEHELYF. The variable domain in full, completed from reference TRBV7-2 and TRBJ2-7, reads GAGVSQSPSNKVTEKGKDVELRCDPISGHTALYWYRQSLGQGLEFLIYFQGNSAPDKSGLPSDRFSAERTGGSVSTLTIQRTQQEDSAVYLCASSYRSGGEHELYFGPGTRLTVT.

The chain combines TRBV13 with TRBJ1-3; D not certain. The CDR3 runs to 17 residues. V was clipped by 0 bases and J by 2 bases, with 14 bases between them. Germline values: CDR1 PRHDT, CDR2 FYEKMQ (reference sequence). The CDR3: CASSLGPGGGAGNTIYF. The CDR3 bases are TGTGCCAGCAGCTTAGGGCCCGGCGGCGGGGCTGGAAACACCATATATTTT.

CDR3 region: CASSSHRDRNQPQHF. CDR3 DNA sequence: TGTGCCAGCAGCTCCCATCGGGACAGAAATCAGCCCCAGCATTTT. The chain is built from TRBV7-9 and TRBJ1-5; 7 bases line up with TRBD1. Trimming removed 4 bases from V and 4 bases from J; junction bases left unmatched: 7. This CDR3 spans 15 amino acids. Germline V gene data show CDR1 as SEHNR and CDR2 as FQNEAQ (reference sequence).

This clonotype appeared a few times. This sequence joins TRBV6-1 and TRBJ1-2; tentatively, D is TRBD1 (5 bases). Germline assignment: CDR1 MNHNS and CDR2 SASEGT. This CDR3 contains 11 residues. Trimming removed 6 bases at V and 4 bases at J, with 6 bases between. CDR3 residues: CASRDIYGYTF. In DNA, the CDR3 is TGTGCCAGCAGGGACATCTATGGCTACACCTTC.

The gene calls are TRBV12-3 or TRBV12-4 and TRBJ1-4, with D possibly matching TRBD1 (5 bases). V dropped 3 bases and J dropped 8 bases, with 13 bases sitting between them. The CDR3 is 14 residues long. DNA for the CDR3: TGTGCCAGCAGTTTCGGAGAACAGGCCGAAAAACTGTTTTTT. This codes for CASSFGEQAEKLFF.

Of note for this clonotype: Likely a read error: the CDR3 ends without its conserved phenylalanine or tryptophan. Because the CDR3's place on the DNA is in doubt, the DNA is left out and the CDR3 is given as listed by TCRdb. The genes are TRBV27 and TRBJ2-1; the table's D call, TRBD1, was not checked against the DNA. The germline V gene has CDR1 MNHEY and CDR2 SMNVEV (reference sequence). The CDR3 is made up of 14 amino acids, end residues included. This CDR3 is CASRGTEASNEQCL.

The V call is TRBV28, the J call TRBJ2-7, with 8 positions matching TRBD1. Germline CDR1 MDHEN, CDR2 SYDVKM. Trimming cost V 3 bases and J 3 bases; bases outside gene matches: 10. The length of the CDR3 is 16 residues. The CDR3 DNA reads as TGTGCCAGCAGTTTGTTCGGGACAGGTAATAACTACGAGCAGTACTTC. It yields the protein CASSLFGTGNNYEQYF.

The chain joins TRBV6-8 to TRBJ1-1, with D possibly being TRBD1 (6 bases). Trimming cost V 4 bases and J 4 bases, with 13 bases left between them. This CDR3 has 14 residues. Germline loops: CDR1 MNHGY, CDR2 SAAAGT. As DNA, the CDR3 is TGTGCCAGCAGTTCAGGGGTCCTTGGCACTGAAGCTTTCTTT. Translating gives CASSSGVLGTEAFF.

This clonotype showed up just a few times. V usage is TRBV19 and J usage is TRBJ1-2; 8 bases agree with TRBD1. Germline V gene lookup returns CDR1 LNHDA and CDR2 SQIVND (reference sequence). This CDR3 is built from 15 residues. The V and J ends lost 7 bases and 8 bases, in that order; junction bases with no gene match: 15. The CDR3 DNA reads as TGTGCCAGTACCCCTACGGGGACAGGAGGTGGGGGCTACACCTTC. This translates into CASTPTGTGGGGYTF.

The V and J genes are TRBV28 and TRBJ1-1; unclear D gene. Per germline, CDR1 MDHEN and CDR2 SYDVKM. V shed 2 bases and J shed 3 bases, with 7 bases lying between them. This CDR3 spans 13 amino acids. The CDR3, as DNA: TGTGCCAGCAGTTTAGGCAGTCACACTGAAGCTTTCTTT. This codes for CASSLGSHTEAFF.

This clonotype was seen only a few times. The V gene is TRBV28, the J gene TRBJ2-3; TRBD2 is a possible D gene (7 bases). Trimming pared 2 bases from V and 9 bases from J, leaving 21 bases between. The germline V gene has CDR1 MDHEN and CDR2 SYDVKM. CDR3 size: 16 residues. The chain's CDR3 is CASSLISGGEVLTQYF. Here the CDR3 DNA reads TGTGCCAGCAGTTTAATTTCGGGGGGCGAAGTCCTAACGCAGTATTTT.

Worth noting for this clonotype: The missing conserved phenylalanine or tryptophan at the end of this CDR3 makes a read error likely. V gene TRBV6-6 combines with J gene TRBJ2-7; 7 bases match TRBD2. CDR3 length: 15 amino acids. J was trimmed by 6 bases and V by 5 bases; bases with no gene match: 13. Germline V lookup: CDR1 MNHNY, CDR2 SVGAGI (reference sequence). The CDR3 is CASSQTAGDSGEQYL. CDR3 nucleotides: TGTGCCAGCAGTCAAACCGCGGGAGATTCGGGCGAGCAGTACTTA.

The table lists this clonotype with a few counts. The rearrangement joins TRBV20-1 to TRBJ2-5; D possibly corresponds to TRBD1 (5 bases). The germline gives CDR1 DFQATT, CDR2 SNEGSKA (reference sequence). The CDR3 has 14 residues. Deletions cut 5 bases from V and 5 bases from J, with 18 bases between. CDR3 residues: CSAQGDLPRETQYF. DNA for the CDR3: TGCAGTGCTCAAGGGGATCTACCGAGGGAGACCCAGTACTTC.

This chain uses TRBV28 with TRBJ1-4; TRBD1 matches at 7 bases. Germline trimming cut 5 bases from V and 8 bases from J; bases unmatched to any gene: 11. The CDR3 is 15 residues long. Germline V lookup: CDR1 MDHEN, CDR2 SYDVKM. Here the CDR3 reads CASSESGTADEKLFF. CDR3 DNA: TGTGCCAGCAGTGAATCCGGGACAGCAGACGAAAAACTGTTTTTT. The variable domain in full, completed from reference TRBV28 and TRBJ1-4, reads DVKVTQSSRYLVKRTGEKVFLECVQDMDHENMFWYRQDPGLGLRLIYFSYDVKMKEKGDIPEGYSVSREKKERFSLILESASTNQTSMYLCASSESGTADEKLFFGSGTQLSVL.

The chain has TRBV28 and TRBJ2-7; 7 positions agree with TRBD1. CDR1 and CDR2 from the germline V gene are MDHEN and SYDVKM. Trimming at V came to 5 bases and at J to 0 bases, leaving 7 bases not matched to a gene. The CDR3 consists of 15 residues. The CDR3 reads CASSPSDRDSYEQYF. As DNA, the CDR3 is TGTGCCAGCAGTCCCTCAGACAGGGACTCCTACGAGCAGTACTTC.

The gene calls are TRBV20-1 and TRBJ2-1; D not resolved. This CDR3 has 10 amino acids. Trimming removed 7 bases from V and 4 bases from J, with 5 bases in between. Germline V gene sequence: CDR1 DFQATT, CDR2 SNEGSKA (reference sequence). CDR3 protein: CSVSYNEQFF. CDR3 nucleotide sequence: TGCAGTGTTTCTTACAATGAGCAGTTCTTC.

In the case of this clonotype: The CDR3 does not end in the conserved phenylalanine or tryptophan, so this is likely a read error. The chain carries TRBV7-2 and TRBJ2-1; D is ambiguous. Between the trimmed V and J ends, which lost 3 bases and 6 bases, there was a span of 6 bases. The CDR3 consists of 12 residues. CDR1 and CDR2 (germline): SGHTA, FQGNSA. CDR3 region: CASSLGSNEQFC. CDR3 sequence (DNA): TGTGCCAGCAGCTTGGGCTCCAATGAGCAGTTCTGC.

In this sample, this clonotype turned up a few times. V usage is TRBV7-2 and J usage is TRBJ1-1; 9 nucleotides line up with TRBD1. The ends lost 2 bases at V and 6 bases at J; junction bases unmatched: 16. CDR3 length equals 18 residues. In germline, CDR1 is SGHTA, CDR2 FQGNSA. The DNA of the CDR3 is TGTGCCAGCAGCTTAAACAACCACAGGGGGCCGTACGACGCTGAAGCTTTCTTT. It yields the protein CASSLNNHRGPYDAEAFF.

This clonotype was counted a few times. V usage is TRBV28 and J usage is TRBJ2-3; 7 bases are a match to TRBD1. Germline CDR1 reads MDHEN; CDR2 reads SYDVKM. V shed 8 bases and J 2 bases; nucleotides not matched to a gene: 13. The CDR3 runs 16 residues. CDR3 nucleotide sequence: TGTGCCAGCCGATATACTCGGACAGGCCCCACAGATACGCAGTATTTT. Translated, it gives CASRYTRTGPTDTQYF.